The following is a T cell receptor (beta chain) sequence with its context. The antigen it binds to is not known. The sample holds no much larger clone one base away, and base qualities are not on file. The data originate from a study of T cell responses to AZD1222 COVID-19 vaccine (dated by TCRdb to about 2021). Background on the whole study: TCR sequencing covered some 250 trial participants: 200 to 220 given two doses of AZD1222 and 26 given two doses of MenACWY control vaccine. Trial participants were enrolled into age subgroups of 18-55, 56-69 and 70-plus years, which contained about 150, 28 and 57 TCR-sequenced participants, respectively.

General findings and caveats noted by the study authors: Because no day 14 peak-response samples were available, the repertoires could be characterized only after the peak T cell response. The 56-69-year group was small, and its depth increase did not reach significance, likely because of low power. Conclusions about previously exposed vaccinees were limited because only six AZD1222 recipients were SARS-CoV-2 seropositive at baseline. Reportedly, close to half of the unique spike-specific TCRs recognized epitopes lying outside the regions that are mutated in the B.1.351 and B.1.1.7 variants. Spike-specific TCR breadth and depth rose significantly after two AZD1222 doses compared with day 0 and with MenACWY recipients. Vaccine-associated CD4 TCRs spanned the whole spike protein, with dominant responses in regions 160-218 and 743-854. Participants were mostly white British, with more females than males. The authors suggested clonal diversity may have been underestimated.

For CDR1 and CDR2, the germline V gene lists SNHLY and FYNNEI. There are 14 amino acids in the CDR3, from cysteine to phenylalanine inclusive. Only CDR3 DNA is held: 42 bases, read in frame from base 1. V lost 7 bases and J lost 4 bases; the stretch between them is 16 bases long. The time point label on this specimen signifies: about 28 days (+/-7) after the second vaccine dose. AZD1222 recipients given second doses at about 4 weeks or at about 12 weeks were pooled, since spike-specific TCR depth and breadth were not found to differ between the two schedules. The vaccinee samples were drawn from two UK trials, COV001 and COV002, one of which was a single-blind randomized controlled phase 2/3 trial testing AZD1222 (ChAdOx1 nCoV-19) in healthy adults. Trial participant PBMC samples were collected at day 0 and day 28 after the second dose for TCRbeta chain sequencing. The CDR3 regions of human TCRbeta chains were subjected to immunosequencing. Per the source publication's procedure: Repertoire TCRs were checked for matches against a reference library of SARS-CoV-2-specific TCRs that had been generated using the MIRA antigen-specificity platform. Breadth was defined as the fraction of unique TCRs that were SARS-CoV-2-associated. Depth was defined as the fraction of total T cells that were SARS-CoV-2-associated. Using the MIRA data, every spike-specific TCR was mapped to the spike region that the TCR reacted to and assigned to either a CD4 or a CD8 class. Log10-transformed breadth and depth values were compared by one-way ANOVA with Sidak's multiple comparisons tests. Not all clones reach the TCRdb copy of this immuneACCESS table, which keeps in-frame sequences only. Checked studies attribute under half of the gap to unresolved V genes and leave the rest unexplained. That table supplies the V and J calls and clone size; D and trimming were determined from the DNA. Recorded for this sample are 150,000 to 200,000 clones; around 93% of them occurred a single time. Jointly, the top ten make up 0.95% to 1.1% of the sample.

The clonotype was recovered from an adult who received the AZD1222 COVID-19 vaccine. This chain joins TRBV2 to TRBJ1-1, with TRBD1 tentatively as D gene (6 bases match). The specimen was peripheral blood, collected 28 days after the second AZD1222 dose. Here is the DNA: TGTGCCAGCACGGGGGGCAGGGCGCGCACTGAAGCTTTCTTT. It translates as CASTGGRARTEAFF.